This TCR beta chain is from a study of T cell clonotyping in hematopoietic cell transplantation. The study, taken as a whole, reports: Few recipient clonotypes overlapped donors; over 97% were de novo at given depth. Higher Inverse Simpson Index values in graft donor and pretransplant recipient predicted broader posttransplant TCR diversity. Without cell sorting, CD4 versus CD8 contributions remain unresolved.

Here immunoSEQ multiplex PCR was the method, and the copy in TCRdb shows in-frame clones only, minus some. This sample has 9,400 or so clones; approximately 87% occur once, and the top ten carry over 35%. The count of this clone is one. Its antigen remains unidentified. The germline V gene has CDR1 SGDLS and CDR2 YYNGEE. Trimming shortened V by 4 bases and J by 2 bases, and 13 bases separated the two germline ends. The CDR3 extends over 15 amino acids. Recipients were bled about 28 days pretransplant and at posttransplant days 30, 100, 180. Sequencing used PBMCs, obtained 180 days after allogeneic stem cell transplant. This TCR was recovered from a human patient who had an allogeneic stem cell transplant, so the T cells may come from the graft donor. The donor label of this sample is uncertain. Some clones in this sample may be carry-over from other donors' samples. This rearrangement joins TRBV9 to TRBJ2-1; weak D call: TRBD1 (5 bases). CDR3 sequence reads: CASSTNTGAYNEQFF. In nucleotides, the CDR3 is TGTGCCAGCAGCACTAACACAGGAGCCTACAATGAGCAGTTCTTC.